The present entry profiles one T cell receptor beta chain with its context. This record belongs to a study of blood T cell repertoires in COVID-19. Clones were sequenced by immunoSEQ multiplex PCR, and TCRdb holds only the in-frame ones, with some missing. There are approximately 310,000 clones in the sample; 85% occur only once, and around 1.9% lies in the top ten. Exposed enrollees encountered a COVID-19 case at some point within 2 weeks before study entry. The CDR3 length is 18 residues. Germline CDR1 reads SGHKS; CDR2 reads YYEKEE (reference sequence). Trimming removed 0 bases from V and 3 bases from J; junction bases left unmatched: 12.

The sample consisted of PBMCs or T cells enriched from blood (not recorded which). The clonotype comes from a woman aged 30 to 39 who had been exposed to COVID-19. The chain uses TRBV5-5 and TRBJ1-3; 7 nucleotides agree with TRBD1. The DNA for the CDR3 is TGTGCCAGCAGCTTGGGTTCCGCGGGACAGATCGTTGGAAACACCATATATTTT. It is translated as CASSLGSAGQIVGNTIYF.